The clone carrying this T cell receptor (beta chain) was detected ten times or more. The antigen remains undetermined. Each diagnosis drew on symptoms, thyroxine, TRAb, thyroid ultrasound and orbital computed tomography findings. The authors obtained PBMCs from 10 ml of fresh peripheral blood. These data originate in a study of T cells in Graves' hyperthyroidism and ophthalmopathy. Study-level results: A model built on 13 V-J features separated ophthalmopathy from stable hyperthyroidism. The model predicted ophthalmopathy a median approximately seven months before onset.

Using RNA transcripts as the source, TCR beta CDR3 regions were amplified. RT-PCR in the first round (using the HTBI primer set) targeted the TCR CDR3. A single record per CDR3 protein comes from TCRdb applying MiXCR to the multiplex PCR reads. The table includes just under 750,000 distinct CDR3 sequences, 30% to 40% detected once. Germline V gene sequence: CDR1 DFQATT, CDR2 SNEGSKA (reference sequence). The CDR3 is made up of 14 amino acids. V lost 3 bases, J lost 5 bases, and 11 bases lay in between. V is TRBV20-1 and J is TRBJ1-6; D gene ambiguous. Material for sequencing was blood. The sequence came from a middle-aged woman with Graves' hyperthyroidism. The chain's CDR3 is CSASEDTHNSPLHF. In DNA, the CDR3 is TGCAGTGCTAGTGAAGACACCCATAATTCACCCCTCCACTTT.